This T cell receptor beta chain was recovered during a study of neurological immune-mediated disorders. TCRdb passed the 5' RACE reads through MiXCR, listing each CDR3 protein once. The table has 16,000 or so distinct CDR3 sequences, about 10% seen once. The sorted-subset TCR libraries were prepared using about a million CD4+ or CD8+ T cells as the starting material. Germline V gene sequence: CDR1 MNHEY, CDR2 SMNVEV (reference sequence). Trimming shortened V by 5 bases and J by 2 bases, and 16 bases separated the two germline ends. The CDR3 spans 16 residues. This clonotype came up many times. Sequenced input: CD8+ T cells from blood. This chain connects TRBV27 to TRBJ2-1, with D unclear. This receptor was taken from a man in his forties or fifties in good health. CDR3 nucleotide sequence: TGTGCCAGCAGTACCACGGACCGTACCCCCTACAATGAGCAGTTCTTC. Amino acid sequence: CASSTTDRTPYNEQFF.